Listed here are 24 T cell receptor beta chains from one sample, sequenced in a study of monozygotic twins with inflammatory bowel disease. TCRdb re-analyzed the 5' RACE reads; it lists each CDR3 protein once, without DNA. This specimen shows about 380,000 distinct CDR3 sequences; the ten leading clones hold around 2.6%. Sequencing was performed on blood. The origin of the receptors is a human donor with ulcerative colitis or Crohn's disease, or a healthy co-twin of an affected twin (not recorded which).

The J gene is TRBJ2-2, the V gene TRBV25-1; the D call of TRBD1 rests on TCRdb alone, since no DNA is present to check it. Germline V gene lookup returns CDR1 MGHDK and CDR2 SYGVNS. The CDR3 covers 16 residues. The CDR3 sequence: CASRAPGQTNTGELFF.

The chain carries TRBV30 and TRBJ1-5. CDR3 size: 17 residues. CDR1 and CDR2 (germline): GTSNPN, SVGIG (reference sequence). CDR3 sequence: CAWSVRPWGLSNQPQHF.

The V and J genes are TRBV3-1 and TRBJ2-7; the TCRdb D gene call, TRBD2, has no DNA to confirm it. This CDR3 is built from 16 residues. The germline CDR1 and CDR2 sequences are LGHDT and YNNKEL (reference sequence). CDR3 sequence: CASSQTSTKEGHEQYF.

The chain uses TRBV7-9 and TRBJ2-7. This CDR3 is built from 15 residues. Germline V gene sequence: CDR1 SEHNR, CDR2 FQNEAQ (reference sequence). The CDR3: CASSLARDYSYEQYF. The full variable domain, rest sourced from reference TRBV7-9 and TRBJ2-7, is DTGVSQNPRHKITKRGQNVTFRCDPISEHNRLYWYRQTLGQGPEFLTYFQNEAQLEKSRLLSDRFSAERPKGSFSTLEIQRTEQGDSAMYLCASSLARDYSYEQYFGPGTRLTVT.

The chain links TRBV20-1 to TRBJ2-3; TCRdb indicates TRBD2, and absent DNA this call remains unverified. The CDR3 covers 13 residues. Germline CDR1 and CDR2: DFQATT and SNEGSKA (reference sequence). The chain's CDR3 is CSARLAATDTQYF.

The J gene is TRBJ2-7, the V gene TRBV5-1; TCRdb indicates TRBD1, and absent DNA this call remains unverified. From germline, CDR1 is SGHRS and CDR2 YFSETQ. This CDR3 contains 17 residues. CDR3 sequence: CASSLAGGTGGRYEQYF.

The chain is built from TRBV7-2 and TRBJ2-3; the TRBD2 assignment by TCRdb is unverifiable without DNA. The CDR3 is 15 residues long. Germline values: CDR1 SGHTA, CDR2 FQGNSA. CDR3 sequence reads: CASSLRTSRTDTQYF. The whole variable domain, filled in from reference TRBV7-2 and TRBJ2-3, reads GAGVSQSPSNKVTEKGKDVELRCDPISGHTALYWYRQSLGQGLEFLIYFQGNSAPDKSGLPSDRFSAERTGGSVSTLTIQRTQQEDSAVYLCASSLRTSRTDTQYFGPGTRLTVL.

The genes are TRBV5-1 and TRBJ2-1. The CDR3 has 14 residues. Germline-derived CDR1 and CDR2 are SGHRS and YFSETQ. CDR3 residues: CASSPIGPYNEQFF.

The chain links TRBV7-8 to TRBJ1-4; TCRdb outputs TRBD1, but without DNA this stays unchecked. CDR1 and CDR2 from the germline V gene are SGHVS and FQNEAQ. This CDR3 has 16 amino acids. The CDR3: CASSLGTIRTNEKLFF. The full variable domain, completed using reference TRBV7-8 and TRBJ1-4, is GAGVSQSPRYKVAKRGQDVALRCDPISGHVSLFWYQQALGQGPEFLTYFQNEAQLDKSGLPSDRFFAERPEGSVSTLKIQRTQQEDSAVYLCASSLGTIRTNEKLFFGSGTQLSVL.

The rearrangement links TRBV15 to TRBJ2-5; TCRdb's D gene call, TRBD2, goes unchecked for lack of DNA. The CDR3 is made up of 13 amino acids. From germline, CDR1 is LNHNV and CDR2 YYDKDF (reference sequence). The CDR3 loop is CATSRAREETQYF.

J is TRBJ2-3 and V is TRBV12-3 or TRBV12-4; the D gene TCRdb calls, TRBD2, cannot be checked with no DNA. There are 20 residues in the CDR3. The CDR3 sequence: CASSPELGLAGGTSTDTQYF.

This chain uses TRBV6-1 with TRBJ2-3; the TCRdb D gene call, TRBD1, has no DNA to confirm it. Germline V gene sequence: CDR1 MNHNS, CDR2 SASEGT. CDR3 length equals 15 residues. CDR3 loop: CASSLGTGPGGTQYF.

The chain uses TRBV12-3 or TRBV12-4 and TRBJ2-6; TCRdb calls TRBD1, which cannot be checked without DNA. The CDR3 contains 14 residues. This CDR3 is CASSPREGANVLTF.

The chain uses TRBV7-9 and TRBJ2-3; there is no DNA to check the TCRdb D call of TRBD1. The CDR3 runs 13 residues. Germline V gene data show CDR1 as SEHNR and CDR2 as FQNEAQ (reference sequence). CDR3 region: CASSSSTGVTQYF.

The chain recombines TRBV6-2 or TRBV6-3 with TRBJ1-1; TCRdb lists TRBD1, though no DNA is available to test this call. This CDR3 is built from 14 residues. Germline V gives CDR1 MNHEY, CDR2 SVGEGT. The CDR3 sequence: CASSYSAPNTEAFF.

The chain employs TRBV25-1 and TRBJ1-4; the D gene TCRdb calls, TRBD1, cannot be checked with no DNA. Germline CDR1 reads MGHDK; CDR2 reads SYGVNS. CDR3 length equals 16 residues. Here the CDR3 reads CASSEGTGRRVEKLFF.

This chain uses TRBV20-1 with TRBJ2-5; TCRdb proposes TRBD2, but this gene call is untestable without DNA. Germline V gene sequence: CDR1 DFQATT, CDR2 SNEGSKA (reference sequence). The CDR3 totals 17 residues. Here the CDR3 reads CSATAGGLARPRETQYF.

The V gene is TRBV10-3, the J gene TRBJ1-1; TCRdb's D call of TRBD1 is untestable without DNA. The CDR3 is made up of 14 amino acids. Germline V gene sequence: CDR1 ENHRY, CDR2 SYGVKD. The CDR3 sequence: CAIQTGGVETEAFF.

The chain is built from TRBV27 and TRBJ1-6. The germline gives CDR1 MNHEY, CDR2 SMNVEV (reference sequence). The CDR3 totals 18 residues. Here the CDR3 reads CASSSSIEADGTNSPLHF.

The CDR3: CASTPRGVLEEAFF. V usage is TRBV7-9 and J usage is TRBJ1-1; TCRdb reports TRBD1, a call that lacks DNA to check it against. CDR1 and CDR2 (germline): SEHNR, FQNEAQ (reference sequence). The CDR3 is made up of 14 amino acids.

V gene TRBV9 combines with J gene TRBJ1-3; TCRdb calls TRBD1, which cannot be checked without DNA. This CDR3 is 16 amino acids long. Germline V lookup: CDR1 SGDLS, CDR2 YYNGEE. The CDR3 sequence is CASSVLGGTSGNTIYF.

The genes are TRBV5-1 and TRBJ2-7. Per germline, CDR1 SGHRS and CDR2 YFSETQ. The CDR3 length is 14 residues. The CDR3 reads CASSPLTGVYEQYF.

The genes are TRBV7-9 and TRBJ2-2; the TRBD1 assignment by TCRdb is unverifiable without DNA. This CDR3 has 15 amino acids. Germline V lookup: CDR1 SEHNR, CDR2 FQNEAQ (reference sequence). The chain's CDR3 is CASRLPGPNTGELFF.

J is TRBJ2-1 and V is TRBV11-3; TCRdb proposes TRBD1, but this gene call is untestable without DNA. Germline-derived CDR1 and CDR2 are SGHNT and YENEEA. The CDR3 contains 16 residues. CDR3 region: CASSKTPSGRRDEQFF.